The next 8 T cell receptor beta chains were all read from a single sample in a study of response to subunit inactivated influenza vaccine. One entry per CDR3 protein results from TCRdb running MiXCR on the RT-PCR reads. The sample carries roughly 520,000 distinct CDR3 sequences, about 25% recorded once. Material: CD4+ T cells sorted from PBMCs, obtained roughly 5 days after vaccination. These receptors all come from a man aged 45 to 65 who received an inactivated influenza vaccine.

This clonotype was counted only a few times. The chain joins TRBV5-1 to TRBJ2-1, with TRBD2 matching over 7 bases. Germline assignment: CDR1 SGHRS and CDR2 YFSETQ. The CDR3 length is 15 residues. V shed 0 bases and J 2 bases; nucleotides not matched to a gene: 2. The CDR3 is CASSLGGTTYNEQFF. The CDR3 region has the DNA TGCGCCAGCAGCTTGGGAGGGACTACCTACAATGAGCAGTTCTTC.

This clonotype was counted between two and nine times. The chain recombines TRBV2 with TRBJ2-1; TRBD2 matches at 14 bases. The V and J ends lost 7 bases and 8 bases, in that order; junction bases with no gene match: 7. Germline V lookup: CDR1 SNHLY, CDR2 FYNNEI. This CDR3 region has 15 residues. The CDR3 region is CASTPGLAGGDEQFF. The CDR3, as DNA: TGTGCCAGCACTCCTGGACTAGCGGGGGGCGATGAGCAGTTCTTC.

This clonotype was observed a handful of times. The CDR3 region is CSSSRELETDTQYF. The CDR3 DNA is TGCAGTTCCTCCCGAGAATTAGAGACAGATACGCAGTATTTT. The chain combines TRBV20-1 with TRBJ2-3; D uncertain. There are 14 residues in the CDR3. Trimming stripped 8 bases from V and 3 bases from J, with 18 bases between. Germline CDR1 and CDR2: DFQATT and SNEGSKA (reference sequence).

This clonotype was found a few times. The chain is built from TRBV7-2 and TRBJ2-7; D unclear. V lost 5 bases, J lost 2 bases, and 10 bases lay in between. The CDR3 covers 13 residues. The germline V gene encodes CDR1 SGHTA and CDR2 FQGNSA. The CDR3 here is CASSPRTTYEQYF. The CDR3 nucleotides read TGTGCCAGCAGCCCGAGGACGACCTACGAGCAGTACTTC.

The sample holds many counts of this clonotype. The chain has TRBV20-1 and TRBJ2-7; TRBD2 agrees at 8 bases. The CDR3 sequence is 14 residues long. Germline values: CDR1 DFQATT, CDR2 SNEGSKA (reference sequence). J was trimmed by 6 bases and V by 3 bases; bases with no gene match: 10. The CDR3 sequence is CSARGPGLVSEQYF. The DNA for the CDR3 is TGCAGTGCTAGGGGCCCGGGACTAGTATCCGAGCAGTACTTC.

The chain couples TRBV6-2 or TRBV6-3 to TRBJ2-1, with 9 bases identical to TRBD2. V shed 4 bases, J shed 3 bases, and the junction held 4 bases outside the gene matches. The CDR3 runs 15 residues. Germline V gene sequence: CDR1 MNHEY, CDR2 SVGEGT. This CDR3 reads CASSSSSGNYNEQFF. The CDR3 nucleotides read TGTGCCAGCAGTTCCTCTAGCGGGAACTACAATGAGCAGTTCTTC.

The rearrangement links TRBV5-1 to TRBJ2-5; tentative D call: TRBD1 (5 bases). The germline V and J ends were trimmed by 2 bases and 1 base, with 12 bases remaining between them. CDR3 size: 15 residues. Germline CDR1 SGHRS, CDR2 YFSETQ. CDR3 in DNA: TGCGCCAGCAGCTTACTCGACAGAACCCAAGAGACCCAGTACTTC. This encodes CASSLLDRTQETQYF.

This clonotype has a handful of counts. The V gene is TRBV25-1, the J gene TRBJ1-6; possibly TRBD1 for D (6 bases). From germline, CDR1 is MGHDK and CDR2 SYGVNS. Trimming shortened V by 1 base and J by 9 bases, and 13 bases separated the two germline ends. The CDR3 length is 15 residues. The CDR3 protein is CASSEFGGQGSPLHF. DNA for the CDR3: TGTGCCAGCAGTGAATTTGGGGGCCAGGGTTCACCCCTCCACTTT.